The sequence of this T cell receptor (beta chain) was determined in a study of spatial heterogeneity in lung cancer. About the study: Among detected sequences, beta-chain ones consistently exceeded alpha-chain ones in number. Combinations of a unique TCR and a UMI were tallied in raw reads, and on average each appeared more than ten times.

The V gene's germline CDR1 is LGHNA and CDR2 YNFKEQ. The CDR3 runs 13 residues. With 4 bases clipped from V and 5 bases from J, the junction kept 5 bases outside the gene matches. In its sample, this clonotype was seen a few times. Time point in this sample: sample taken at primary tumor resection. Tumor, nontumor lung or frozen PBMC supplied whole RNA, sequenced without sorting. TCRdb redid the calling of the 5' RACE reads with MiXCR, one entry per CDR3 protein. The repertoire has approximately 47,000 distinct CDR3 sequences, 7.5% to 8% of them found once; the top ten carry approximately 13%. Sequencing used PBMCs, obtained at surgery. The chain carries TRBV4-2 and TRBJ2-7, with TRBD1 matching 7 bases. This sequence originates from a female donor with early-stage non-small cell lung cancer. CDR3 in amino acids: CASSRDRRDEQYF. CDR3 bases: TGTGCCAGCAGCCGGGACAGAAGGGACGAGCAGTACTTC.